This is a list of T cell receptor beta chains from one sample in a study of early T cells in non-severe SARS-CoV-2 infection. Via MiXCR, TCRdb re-called the 5' RACE reads, giving one row per CDR3 protein. The table lists about 88,000 distinct CDR3 sequences, more than 13% of them singletons, with less than 7% in the top ten. The specimen was whole blood. These receptors originate from an adult who was a healthcare worker with PCR-confirmed SARS-CoV-2 infection or an uninfected control (not recorded which). Both conserved end residues are part of each CDR3. Each record gives: clone size, J gene, D gene, V gene, CDR3 protein, CDR3 DNA. A D gene is named only where the DNA matches it firmly. Some rows have no size entry. The others give once, few or many, or a class for an expanded clone.

few	TRBJ2-7	.	TRBV12-3/TRBV12-4	CASGSPRDEQYF	TGTGCCAGCGGGTCCCCAAGGGACGAGCAGTACTTC
.	TRBJ2-5	TRBD2	TRBV20-1	CSGNSGKETQYF	TGCAGTGGTAATAGCGGGAAAGAGACCCAGTACTTC
.	TRBJ1-5	TRBD1	TRBV18	CASSPQLAGGGNQPQHF	TGTGCCAGCTCACCACAGCTAGCAGGGGGCGGCAATCAGCCCCAGCATTTT
.	TRBJ2-5	TRBD2	TRBV20-1	CSAAAGGKETQYF	TGCAGTGCGGCAGCGGGAGGGAAAGAGACCCAGTACTTC
.	TRBJ2-5	.	TRBV15	CATSGLLQETQYF	TGTGCCACCAGTGGGCTACTTCAAGAGACCCAGTACTTC
.	TRBJ1-1	TRBD1	TRBV15	CATSKGAGTEAFF	TGTGCCACCAGCAAGGGGGCTGGCACTGAAGCTTTCTTT
.	TRBJ2-7	.	TRBV5-4	CVSSSSKDLGVYEQYF	TGTGTCAGCAGCTCCTCAAAGGACCTTGGGGTTTACGAGCAGTACTTC
few	TRBJ2-1	.	TRBV16	CASSRGDYNEQFF	TGTGCCAGCAGCCGTGGGGACTACAATGAGCAGTTCTTC
few	TRBJ1-4	.	TRBV4-1	CASSQSSGLFF	TGCGCCAGCAGCCAATCGTCGGGCCTGTTTTTT
few	TRBJ2-5	TRBD1	TRBV7-9	CASSLIGRTGIRQETQYF	TGTGCCAGCAGCTTAATAGGCAGGACAGGAATCAGGCAAGAGACCCAGTACTTC
few	TRBJ2-1	.	TRBV12-3/TRBV12-4	CASSTLLVQFF	TGTGCCAGCAGTACCTTGCTGGTGCAGTTCTTC
many	TRBJ2-5	TRBD2	TRBV6-2/TRBV6-3	CASKTLADQETQYF	TGTGCCAGCAAAACACTAGCGGACCAAGAGACCCAGTACTTC
many	TRBJ2-4	.	TRBV7-9	CASSPLRPVRDVLAKNIQYF	TGTGCCAGCAGCCCTTTACGCCCAGTCCGGGACGTTCTAGCCAAAAACATTCAGTACTTC
.	TRBJ2-3	.	TRBV7-3	CASSPWGLTDTQYF	TGTGCCAGCAGCCCATGGGGGCTCACAGATACGCAGTATTTT